This TCR beta chain was sequenced for a study of identical twins. Study outcomes and limitations: Compared with unrelated sharing, twin-shared out-of-frame alpha sequences had more low-probability sequences. Abundant beta clonotypes from cord blood had fewer insertions, unlike memory repertoires, which showed none. For monozygotic twins, models underestimated out-of-frame TCR alpha sharing.

Comments on this clonotype: Its antigen is unidentified. One junction end does not reproduce the germline sequence, and a read error may be involved.

The CDR3 extends over 14 amino acids. The donor group consisted entirely of healthy Caucasians. TCRdb processed the 5' RACE reads anew with MiXCR; each CDR3 protein has one entry. The sample shows more than 1.5 million distinct CDR3 sequences, more than 30% of them seen only once. The rearrangement uses TRBV12-3 or TRBV12-4 and TRBJ2-3, with TRBD2 matching over 9 bases. The sequence was collected from a newborn girl in good health. Sequenced input: cord blood. The CDR3 DNA reads TGTGCCAGCAGTTTGCGGGGGGGCGCAGATGCGCAATATTTT. Protein: CASSLRGGADAQYF.